This TCR beta chain came from a study of early T cells in non-severe SARS-CoV-2 infection. Looking at the study overall: Sequencing input comprised bulk RNA from unsorted whole blood; chain pairing was not available. Overall study results and limits: Lookups in VDJdb leaned toward anti-spike CD8 responses and missed private and CD4 specificities.

Attachment of unique molecular identifiers to individual cDNA molecules was performed. TCRdb processed the 5' RACE reads anew with MiXCR; each CDR3 protein has one entry. The table has some 27,000 distinct CDR3 sequences, roughly 5.1% seen once. This clonotype was seen ten or more times. Its matching antigen is unknown. This CDR3 has 17 residues. CDR1 and CDR2 (germline): SGHAT, FQNNGV. The V and J ends lost 5 bases and 3 bases respectively, with 19 bases between them. The receptor comes from an adult who was a healthcare worker with PCR-confirmed SARS-CoV-2 infection or an uninfected control (not recorded which). The chain is built from TRBV11-2 and TRBJ2-2; D perhaps matches TRBD2 (5 bases). Sequencing used whole blood. CDR3 sequence reads: CASSDFMRLSHTGELFF. CDR3 in DNA: TGTGCCAGCAGCGACTTTATGAGACTATCCCACACCGGGGAGCTGTTTTTT.